Below, 14 T cell receptor beta chains from the same sample are listed, as sequenced in a study of spatial heterogeneity in lung cancer. TCRdb passed the 5' RACE reads through MiXCR, listing each CDR3 protein once. Among about 52,000 distinct CDR3 sequences listed, around 7% were seen once. The time point denotes: blood at routine non-recurrence follow-up after resection. Material for sequencing was whole RNA from tumor, nontumor lung or frozen PBMC, left unsorted. The sample was PBMCs, taken at follow-up. These receptors all stem from a female donor with early-stage non-small cell lung cancer.

The chain's CDR3 is CASSSPAADTQYF. CDR3 in DNA: TGTGCCAGCAGCTCCCCGGCGGCAGATACGCAGTATTTT. This chain links TRBV7-9 with TRBJ2-3; D gene ambiguous. Trimming stripped 4 bases from V and 4 bases from J, with 9 bases between. The germline V gene encodes CDR1 SEHNR and CDR2 FQNEAQ (reference sequence). This CDR3 comprises 13 residues.

This clonotype was found many times. CDR3 bases: TGTGCCAGCAGCGGCTTAAGCCTTTCCTCGAGGACTTCCCCGGAAGATACGCAGTATTTT. It specifies CASSGLSLSSRTSPEDTQYF. The chain is built from TRBV9 and TRBJ2-3; the D gene is possibly TRBD2 (5 bases). The CDR3 has 20 amino acids. Germline lookup yields CDR1 SGDLS and CDR2 YYNGEE. With 3 bases removed from V and 5 bases from J, the gap between germline ends came to 31 bases.

This clonotype has a handful of counts. The CDR3 region has the DNA TGCAGTGCCCAGGGACAGTTCTCCTACAATGAGCAGTTCTTC. Its protein is CSAQGQFSYNEQFF. The genes are TRBV20-1 and TRBJ2-1; 7 bases fit TRBD1. V trimming: 6 bases; J trimming: 0 bases; junction bases outside the gene matches: 5. Germline lookup yields CDR1 DFQATT and CDR2 SNEGSKA (reference sequence). This CDR3 is built from 14 residues.

The CDR3 DNA is TGCGCCAGCAGCACCAGGGACGGGAACACTGAAGCTTTCTTT. This encodes CASSTRDGNTEAFF. The chain employs TRBV4-1 and TRBJ1-1, with a weak D call TRBD1 (5 bases). V gave up 5 bases and J gave up 1 base, with 11 bases separating them. CDR3 length equals 14 residues. CDR1 MGHRA and CDR2 YSYEKL come from the germline V gene.

This clonotype was seen repeatedly, ten times or more. The junction departs from germline at one end; a sequencing error may be responsible. The chain carries TRBV7-7 and TRBJ2-6; D possibly corresponds to TRBD1 (6 bases). This CDR3 region has 18 residues. The germline gives CDR1 SSHAT, CDR2 FNYEAQ (reference sequence). This CDR3 is CASSGGTGSIPGANVLTF. The CDR3 DNA reads as TGTGCTAGCAGCGGAGGAACAGGGAGTATCCCTGGGGCCAACGTCCTGACTTTC.

This clonotype was found many times. This sequence joins TRBV18 and TRBJ1-3; D remains ambiguous. In germline, CDR1 is KGHSH, CDR2 LQKENI. The V and J ends lost 3 bases and 4 bases respectively, with 13 bases between them. The length of the CDR3 is 15 residues. The CDR3 reads CASSPGWEPGNTIYF. DNA for the CDR3: TGTGCCAGCTCACCTGGTTGGGAGCCCGGAAACACCATATATTTT.

This clonotype turned up a few times. This sequence joins TRBV20-1 and TRBJ1-3; TRBD1 matches at 10 bases. Germline CDR1 reads DFQATT; CDR2 reads SNEGSKA (reference sequence). After removal of 6 bases from V and 6 bases from J, the junction contained 2 bases not matched to a gene. There are 12 residues in the CDR3. This CDR3 is CSAGTGANTIYF. CDR3 DNA: TGCAGTGCCGGGACAGGGGCAAACACCATATATTTT.

This clonotype was seen ten or more times. V and J are TRBV10-1 and TRBJ2-3; D possibly corresponds to TRBD2 (6 bases). V dropped 3 bases and J dropped 0 bases, with 10 bases sitting between them. CDR1 is WNHNN, CDR2 SYGVQD, per germline (reference sequence). CDR3 length: 15 amino acids. CDR3 region: CASSDAAGSTDTQYF. The CDR3 DNA reads as TGCGCCAGCAGTGATGCGGCGGGAAGCACAGATACGCAGTATTTT.

This clonotype was picked up many times. The J gene is TRBJ2-5, the V gene TRBV12-3 or TRBV12-4; TRBD2 might be the D (6 bases). V lost 6 bases and J 4 bases, leaving 6 bases between the germline ends. The CDR3 has 11 residues. CDR3 bases: TGTGCCAGCAGGCGGGGAGAGACCCAGTACTTC. This sequence encodes CASRRGETQYF.

This clonotype was seen many times. The CDR3 coding sequence is TGTGCCAGTACCCTTATAGGGACAGGGCTTCAGCCCCAGCATTTT. Translating gives CASTLIGTGLQPQHF. The V and J genes are TRBV28 and TRBJ1-5, with 9 bases that match TRBD1. CDR1 is MDHEN and CDR2 is SYDVKM in the germline V gene. The length of the CDR3 is 15 residues. After removal of 9 bases from V and 6 bases from J, the junction contained 12 bases not matched to a gene.

On this clonotype itself: This sequence may be a read error, since a much larger clone differs from it by one base. This rearrangement joins TRBV27 to TRBJ2-7; 8 nucleotides agree with TRBD1. CDR1 and CDR2 from the germline V gene are MNHEY and SMNVEV (reference sequence). The length of the CDR3 is 15 residues. The CDR3 nucleotides are TGTGCCAGCAGTCCTCGGACAGGGCGTTCCTACGAGCAGAACTTC. This sequence encodes CASSPRTGRSYEQNF.

This clonotype has a count of ten or more. This sequence joins TRBV5-8 and TRBJ1-5, with D uncertain. CDR1 is SGHTS and CDR2 is YDEGEE in the germline V gene. The V end lost 2 bases, the J end lost 2 bases, and 14 bases lay between the germline ends. The CDR3 contains 16 residues. The CDR3 DNA reads TGTGCCAGCAGCTTACCTGGGGAGGGTGGCAATCAGCCCCAGCATTTT. As protein: CASSLPGEGGNQPQHF.

The V and J genes are TRBV24-1 and TRBJ2-7; D gene unclear. Germline V gene data show CDR1 as KGHDR and CDR2 as SFDVKD. This CDR3 region has 13 residues. The V and J ends lost 4 bases and 3 bases respectively, with 9 bases between them. In DNA form, the CDR3 reads TGTGCCACCAGTGACGCGATAAACTACGAGCAGTACTTC. It translates to CATSDAINYEQYF.

The rearrangement joins TRBV20-1 to TRBJ2-3; D gene unclear. CDR3 length: 11 amino acids. Trimming took 5 bases from V and 5 from J, leaving 8 bases between them. The V gene's germline CDR1 is DFQATT and CDR2 SNEGSKA (reference sequence). The CDR3 nucleotides read TGCAGTGCTTTGATCAGAGATACGCAGTATTTT. Amino acids: CSALIRDTQYF.